Given below is one T cell receptor (beta chain) in context. Its matching antigen is unknown. This sample was included in a study of cytomegalovirus exposure and HLA in healthy donors. Study information: The same platform as the 500 to 700 first-cohort repertoires was used for the 95 to 150 validation repertoires, a later analysis reported. General study points: Specificity of a few CMV-associated chains for CMV antigens was verified in vitro. Later, an analysis found that TCR clusters from the first cohort tended to co-occur in the 120 or so validation repertoires.

The protocol was immunoSEQ multiplex PCR, while the TCRdb copy is restricted to in-frame clones and leaves out a portion. Of 55,000 to 70,000 clones detected, 85% to 95% appear once; the ten largest clones hold roughly 2.4%. This CDR3 is built from 13 residues. Germline V gene data show CDR1 as LNHNV and CDR2 as YYDKDF (reference sequence). V shed 1 base and J shed 8 bases, with 11 bases lying between them. Specimen: PBMCs. The clonotype comes from a man between 18 and 29 years old in good health and CMV-seronegative. The chain couples TRBV15 to TRBJ1-1; D might be TRBD1 (6 bases). CDR3 nucleotides: TGTGCCACCAGCAGAGCGGGGGGGACAGAAGCTTTCTTT. Protein sequence: CATSRAGGTEAFF. The full variable domain, in which reference TRBV15 and TRBJ1-1 provide the parts outside the CDR3, is DAMVIQNPRYQVTQFGKPVTLSCSQTLNHNVMYWYQQKSSQAPKLLFHYYDKDFNNEADTPDNFQSRRPNTSFCFLDIRSPGLGDTAMYLCATSRAGGTEAFFGQGTRLTVV.